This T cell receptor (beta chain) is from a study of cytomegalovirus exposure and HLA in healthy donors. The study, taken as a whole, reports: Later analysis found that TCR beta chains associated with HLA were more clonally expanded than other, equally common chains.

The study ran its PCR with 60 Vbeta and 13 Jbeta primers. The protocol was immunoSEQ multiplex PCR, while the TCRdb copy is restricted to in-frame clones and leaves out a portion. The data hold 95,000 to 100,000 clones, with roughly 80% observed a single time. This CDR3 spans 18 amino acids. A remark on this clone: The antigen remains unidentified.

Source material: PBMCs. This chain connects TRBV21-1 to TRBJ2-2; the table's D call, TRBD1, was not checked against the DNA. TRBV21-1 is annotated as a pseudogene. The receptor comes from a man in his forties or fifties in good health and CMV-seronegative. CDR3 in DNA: TGTGCCAGCAGCAAGCGGACCCCCCGACAGGTCGAGGCCGGGGAGCTGTTTTTT. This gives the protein CASSKRTPRQVEAGELFF.